The rows below give T cell receptor beta chains drawn from one sample of a study of T cells in Graves' hyperthyroidism and ophthalmopathy. TCRdb reprocessed the multiplex PCR reads via MiXCR and lists one record per CDR3 protein. The sample records under 400,000 distinct CDR3 sequences, approximately 13% being singletons. Sequencing was carried out using blood. All receptors come from a woman in her late teens or twenties with Graves' hyperthyroidism. CDR3s include the opening cysteine and the closing phenylalanine or tryptophan. A D gene is named only where the DNA matches it firmly. Not every row has a clone size; where given, it reads once, few, many or a size class.

D gene	J gene	clone size	V gene	CDR3 protein	CDR3 DNA
.	TRBJ2-7	.	TRBV28	CASKTGQNSYEQYF	TGTGCCAGCAAGACCGGACAGAACTCCTACGAGCAGTACTTC
TRBD1	TRBJ2-5	many	TRBV27	CASSPRLRQGPLVHQYF	TGTGCCAGCAGTCCTCGTTTAAGACAGGGCCCTCTCGTTCACCAGTACTTC
.	TRBJ1-2	many	TRBV11-2	CASSLDPPVNYGYTF	TGTGCCAGCAGCTTAGATCCCCCAGTCAACTATGGCTACACCTTC
.	TRBJ1-5	few	TRBV12-3/TRBV12-4	CASSRDTPWNQPQHF	TGTGCCAGCAGTAGGGACACCCCATGGAATCAGCCCCAGCATTTT
TRBD1	TRBJ1-6	.	TRBV19	CASRIGQASAVLHF	TGTGCCAGCCGAATAGGACAGGCCTCGGCCGTCCTCCACTTT
.	TRBJ1-5	many	TRBV7-8	CASSLEYSNQPQHF	TGTGCCAGCAGCTTAGAGTATAGCAATCAGCCCCAGCATTTT
.	TRBJ2-2	many	TRBV12-3/TRBV12-4	CASKPGGTNTGELFF	TGTGCCAGCAAGCCCGGCGGGACCAACACCGGGGAGCTGTTTTTT
.	TRBJ1-1	many	TRBV27	CASSLEFYTEAFF	TGTGCCAGCAGTTTGGAGTTCTACACTGAAGCTTTCTTT
.	TRBJ1-1	few	TRBV4-3	CASSQDGFNTEAFF	TGCGCCAGCAGCCAAGATGGATTTAACACTGAAGCTTTCTTT
.	TRBJ1-4	many	TRBV7-2	CASSSGTALGEKLFF	TGTGCCAGCAGCTCGGGGACCGCTCTGGGAGAAAAACTGTTTTTT
.	TRBJ1-5	many	TRBV19	CATSGENQPQHF	TGTGCCACTTCCGGGGAGAATCAGCCCCAGCATTTT
.	TRBJ2-7	few	TRBV14	CASSQTQGPYEQYF	TGTGCCAGCAGCCAAACACAGGGACCCTACGAGCAGTACTTC
.	TRBJ1-4	many	TRBV5-5	CASSSLGESNEKLFF	TGTGCCAGCAGCTCTTTGGGGGAGTCTAATGAAAAACTGTTTTTT
.	TRBJ2-7	many	TRBV20-1	CSARKADLDEQYF	TGCAGTGCTAGGAAGGCCGATTTGGACGAGCAGTACTTC
TRBD1	TRBJ1-1	.	TRBV5-4	CASSPGGGGGTEAFF	TGTGCCAGCAGCCCGGGTGGAGGGGGCGGAACTGAAGCTTTCTTT
.	TRBJ2-7	many	TRBV28	CASSLGDVSFEQYF	TGTGCCAGCAGTTTAGGGGACGTCAGCTTTGAGCAGTACTTC
.	TRBJ2-7	many	TRBV7-2	CASSPSRDTASYEQYF	TGTGCCAGCAGCCCGTCCCGGGACACTGCATCCTACGAGCAGTACTTC
.	TRBJ2-7	many	TRBV6-1	CASRPPGQGYYEQYF	TGTGCCAGCAGACCCCCCGGGCAGGGGTACTACGAGCAGTACTTC
.	TRBJ2-2	many	TRBV6-1	CASSERQLSGGELFF	TGTGCCAGCAGTGAGCGACAGTTGTCAGGCGGGGAGCTGTTTTTT
TRBD1	TRBJ1-4	.	TRBV7-9	CASRGGRGAGEKLFF	TGTGCCAGCAGAGGGGGCCGAGGGGCCGGCGAAAAACTGTTTTTT
.	TRBJ1-2	many	TRBV6-1	CASVEKGYGYTF	TGTGCCAGCGTCGAGAAGGGCTATGGCTACACCTTC
TRBD1	TRBJ2-1	few	TRBV20-1	CSQEGQGKRPEQFF	TGCAGCCAGGAAGGACAGGGAAAAAGGCCTGAGCAGTTCTTC
TRBD1	TRBJ1-4	many	TRBV7-2	CASRQGTSNEKLFF	TGTGCCAGCAGACAGGGGACCTCTAATGAAAAACTGTTTTTT
TRBD1	TRBJ2-1	few	TRBV2	CASSFRDRPYNEQFF	TGTGCCAGCAGCTTCCGGGACAGACCCTACAATGAGCAGTTCTTC
.	TRBJ1-5	many	TRBV11-3	CARNLKQGHQPQHF	TGTGCCAGGAATTTAAAACAGGGCCATCAGCCCCAGCATTTT
TRBD2	TRBJ2-3	.	TRBV20-1	CSATSGRGPADTQYF	TGCAGTGCTACTAGCGGGAGGGGTCCGGCAGATACGCAGTATTTT
.	TRBJ2-1	.	TRBV11-3	CASSLDGVPLAEQFF	TGTGCCAGCAGCTTAGATGGGGTGCCACTGGCTGAGCAGTTCTTC
.	TRBJ2-4	many	TRBV7-2	CASSLAAENIQYF	TGTGCCAGCAGCTTAGCGGCAGAAAACATTCAGTACTTC
TRBD1	TRBJ2-7	many	TRBV6-1	CASSDRAVSYEQYF	TGTGCCAGCAGCGACAGGGCGGTCTCCTACGAGCAGTACTTC
.	TRBJ2-6	few	TRBV7-8	CASSLLISGANVLTF	TGTGCCAGCAGCTTATTGATCTCTGGGGCCAACGTCCTGACTTTC
.	TRBJ2-1	many	TRBV9	CASSGGPPLGAEQFF	TGTGCCAGCAGCGGGGGACCCCCTTTAGGCGCTGAGCAGTTCTTC
.	TRBJ1-6	.	TRBV4-1	CASSQEGPQVTPLHF	TGCGCCAGCAGCCAAGAGGGGCCCCAGGTCACACCCCTCCACTTT
TRBD1	TRBJ2-1	many	TRBV30	CAWSVLGGQGNNEQFF	TGTGCCTGGAGTGTACTGGGCGGACAGGGGAACAATGAGCAGTTCTTC
TRBD2	TRBJ2-7	.	TRBV7-9	CASSSGLVTYEQYF	TGTGCCAGCAGCTCGGGACTAGTCACCTACGAGCAGTACTTC
TRBD2	TRBJ2-3	.	TRBV19	CASSSLWTSGRPTQYF	TGTGCCAGTAGTTCGCTCTGGACTAGCGGGAGGCCTACGCAGTATTTT
.	TRBJ1-2	once	TRBV12-3/TRBV12-4	CASSLGGTGRRGYTF	TGTGCCAGCAGTTTAGGAGGAACAGGACGTCGAGGCTACACCTTC
.	TRBJ2-1	.	TRBV18	CASSPPSFVQEQFF	TGTGCCAGCTCACCACCGTCCTTTGTGCAGGAGCAGTTCTTC
TRBD1	TRBJ1-1	.	TRBV19	CASRLTGHTEAFF	TGTGCCAGTAGGTTGACAGGGCACACTGAAGCTTTCTTT
TRBD2	TRBJ2-1	many	TRBV14	CASSRPGLAGINNEQFF	TGTGCCAGCAGCCGCCCAGGACTAGCGGGAATCAACAATGAGCAGTTCTTC
.	TRBJ2-3	many	TRBV28	CASSPGSERWEYF	TGTGCCAGCAGTCCGGGTTCGGAGCGATGGGAGTATTTT
TRBD1	TRBJ1-2	.	TRBV7-3	CASSPGQGEGGYTF	TGTGCCAGCAGCCCGGGACAGGGGGAAGGAGGCTACACCTTC
TRBD2	TRBJ2-3	many	TRBV10-3	CAIDRGGEDTQYF	TGTGCCATCGACCGCGGGGGTGAAGATACGCAGTATTTT
.	TRBJ2-3	few	TRBV9	CASSVDSLPQYF	TGTGCCAGCAGCGTAGATTCCCTCCCGCAGTATTTT
.	TRBJ1-5	many	TRBV27	CASRVSPLRGRSRNQPQHF	TGTGCCAGCAGAGTTTCGCCACTTCGGGGTCGCAGTCGCAATCAGCCCCAGCATTTT
.	TRBJ1-1	many	TRBV15	CATSSLQRTEAFF	TGTGCCACCAGCAGCCTACAACGGACTGAAGCTTTCTTT
.	TRBJ2-1	few	TRBV11-1	CASSLGDRNRRDEQFF	TGTGCCAGCAGCTTAGGGGACAGAAACAGGAGGGATGAGCAGTTCTTC
.	TRBJ1-1	many	TRBV5-1	CASSLEGWAEAFF	TGCGCCAGCAGCTTGGAGGGCTGGGCTGAAGCTTTCTTT
TRBD1	TRBJ2-1	.	TRBV5-1	CASSGTVGFNEQFF	TGCGCCAGCAGCGGGACAGTAGGGTTCAATGAGCAGTTCTTC
TRBD2	TRBJ2-5	many	TRBV6-1	CASRPWASGGPGQETQYF	TGTGCCAGCAGGCCGTGGGCTAGCGGGGGGCCGGGTCAGGAGACCCAGTACTTC